Sequencing of this TCR beta chain was carried out in a study of T cell repertoires in cytomegalovirus infection. Study context: Peptides in the study included HLA-C-restricted and HLA-B-restricted CMV epitopes. Public TCR beta signatures marked donors with CMV infection and the matching HLA.

CDR1 is MDHEN, CDR2 SYDVKM, per germline. J gave up 3 bases and V 7 bases, and 7 bases lay outside the gene matches. This CDR3 is built from 14 residues. TCRdb used MiXCR to reprocess the reads, holding one entry per CDR3 protein. The sample includes 830,000 or so distinct CDR3 sequences, 30% to 35% of them seen just once. Overall study findings and caveats: Pooled public TCR beta family frequency picked out CMV carriers with the relevant HLA. Dominating the ex vivo response were HLA-C-restricted CMV-specific TCR beta clonotypes.

With regard to this clonotype: Its antigen is as yet unknown.

This sequence was found in a human donor in good health (CMV status not recorded). Some clones in this sample may be carry-over from other donors' samples. Sequenced here: cultured CD8+ T cells from PBMCs, sampled from culture after CMV antigen stimulation. The chain has TRBV28 and TRBJ1-1, with 8 bases identical to TRBD1. The CDR3: CASTGQGLDTEAFF. In nucleotides, the CDR3 is TGTGCCAGCACTGGACAGGGACTAGACACTGAAGCTTTCTTT.